Listed below are T cell receptor beta chains from one sample, sequenced in a study of blood T cell repertoires in COVID-19. Profiled with immunoSEQ multiplex PCR; TCRdb holds only in-frame clones, not every one. The repertoire holds just over 250,000 clones, with more than 70% as singletons. Material for sequencing was peripheral blood. These receptors came from a woman between 45 and 60 years old with acute or convalescent COVID-19. CDR3s leave out the opening cysteine and the closing phenylalanine or tryptophan.

j_gene: TRBJ2-2
v_gene: TRBV5-4
CDR3aa: ASSPPGANTGELF

j_gene: TRBJ2-1
v_gene: TRBV28
CDR3aa: ASSSPLYNEQF

j_gene: TRBJ2-7
v_gene: TRBV4-1
CDR3aa: ASSRAGTTSSYEQY

j_gene: TRBJ2-1
v_gene: TRBV6-5
CDR3aa: ASSSSGRGYNEQF

j_gene: TRBJ1-4
v_gene: TRBV28
CDR3aa: ASSFSGTGAEKLF

j_gene: TRBJ2-3
v_gene: TRBV7-6
CDR3aa: ASSLVGLAVRTTSTDTQY

j_gene: TRBJ2-1
v_gene: TRBV4-2
CDR3aa: ASSPGLAGGLGNEQF

j_gene: TRBJ1-5
v_gene: TRBV12-3/TRBV12-4
CDR3aa: ASSLYGDQPQH

j_gene: TRBJ2-1
v_gene: TRBV7-9
CDR3aa: ASSYTAGTSGNNEQF

j_gene: TRBJ1-2
v_gene: TRBV7-2
CDR3aa: ASSLSSGTGDGYT

j_gene: TRBJ1-4
v_gene: TRBV6-6
CDR3aa: ATRQGNEKLF

j_gene: TRBJ1-2
v_gene: TRBV5-1
CDR3aa: ASSPWGQDPRRDGYT

j_gene: TRBJ2-7
v_gene: TRBV6-6
CDR3aa: ASSPPGVSEQY

j_gene: TRBJ2-5
v_gene: TRBV3-1/TRBV3-2
CDR3aa: ASSKLGPQETQY

j_gene: TRBJ2-7
v_gene: TRBV2
CDR3aa: ASREQGSDEQY

j_gene: TRBJ1-2
v_gene: TRBV24-1
CDR3aa: ATSELVNYGYT

j_gene: TRBJ2-5
v_gene: TRBV6-5
CDR3aa: ASSYGLAVGQETQY

j_gene: TRBJ1-2
v_gene: TRBV28
CDR3aa: ASSQPRDRSNYGYT

j_gene: TRBJ2-1
v_gene: TRBV12-3/TRBV12-4
CDR3aa: ASSLESIAEQF

j_gene: TRBJ1-2
v_gene: TRBV4-3
CDR3aa: ASSLYTGFSYGYT

j_gene: TRBJ1-5
v_gene: TRBV7-2
CDR3aa: ASSWIQGANQPQH